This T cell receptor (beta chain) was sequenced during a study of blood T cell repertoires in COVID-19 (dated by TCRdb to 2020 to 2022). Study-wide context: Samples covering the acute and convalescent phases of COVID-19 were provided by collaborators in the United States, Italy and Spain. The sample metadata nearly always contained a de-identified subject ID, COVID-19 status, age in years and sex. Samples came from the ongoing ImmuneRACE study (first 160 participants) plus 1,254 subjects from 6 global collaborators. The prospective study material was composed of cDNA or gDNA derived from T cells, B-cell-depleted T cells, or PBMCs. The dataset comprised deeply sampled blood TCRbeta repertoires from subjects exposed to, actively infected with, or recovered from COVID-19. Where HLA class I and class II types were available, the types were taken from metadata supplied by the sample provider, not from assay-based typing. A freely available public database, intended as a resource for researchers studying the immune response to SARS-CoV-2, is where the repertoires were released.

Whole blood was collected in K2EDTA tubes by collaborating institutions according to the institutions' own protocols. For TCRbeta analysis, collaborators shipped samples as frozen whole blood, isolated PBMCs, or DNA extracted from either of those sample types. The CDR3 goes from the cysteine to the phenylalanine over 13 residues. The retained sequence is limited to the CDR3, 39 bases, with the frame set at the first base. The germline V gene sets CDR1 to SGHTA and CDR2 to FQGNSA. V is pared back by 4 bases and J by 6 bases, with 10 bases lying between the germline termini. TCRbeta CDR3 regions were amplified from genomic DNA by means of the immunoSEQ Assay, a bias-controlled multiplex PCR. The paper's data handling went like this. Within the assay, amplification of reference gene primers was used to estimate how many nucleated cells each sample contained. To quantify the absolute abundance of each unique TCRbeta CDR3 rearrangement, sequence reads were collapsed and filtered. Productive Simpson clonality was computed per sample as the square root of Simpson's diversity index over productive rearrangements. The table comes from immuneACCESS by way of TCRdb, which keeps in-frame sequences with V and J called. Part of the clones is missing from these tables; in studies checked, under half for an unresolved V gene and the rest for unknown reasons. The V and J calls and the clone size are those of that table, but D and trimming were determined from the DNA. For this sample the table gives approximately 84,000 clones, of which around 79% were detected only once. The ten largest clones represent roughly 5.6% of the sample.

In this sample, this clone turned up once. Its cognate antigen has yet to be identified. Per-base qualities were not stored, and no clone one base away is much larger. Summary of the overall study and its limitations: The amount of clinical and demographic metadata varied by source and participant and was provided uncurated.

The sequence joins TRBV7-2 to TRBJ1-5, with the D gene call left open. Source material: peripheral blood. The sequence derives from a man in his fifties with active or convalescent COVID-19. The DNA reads TGTGCCAGCAGCTCGGGGTGGGGTCAGCCCCAGCATTTT. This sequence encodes CASSSGWGQPQHF.